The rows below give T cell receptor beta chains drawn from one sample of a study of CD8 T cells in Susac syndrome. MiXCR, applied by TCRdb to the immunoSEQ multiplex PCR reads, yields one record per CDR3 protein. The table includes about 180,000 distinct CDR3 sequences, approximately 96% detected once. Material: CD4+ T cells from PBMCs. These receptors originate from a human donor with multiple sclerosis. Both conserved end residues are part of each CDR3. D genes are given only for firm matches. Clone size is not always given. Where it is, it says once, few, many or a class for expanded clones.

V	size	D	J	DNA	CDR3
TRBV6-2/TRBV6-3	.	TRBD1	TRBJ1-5	TGTGCCAGCAGTTACAGGCAGGGGGAATTCTACAATCAGCCCCAGCATTTT	CASSYRQGEFYNQPQHF
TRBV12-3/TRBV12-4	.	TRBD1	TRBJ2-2	TGTGCCAGCAGTCTCAGGGGGCACACCGGGGAGCTGTTTTTT	CASSLRGHTGELFF
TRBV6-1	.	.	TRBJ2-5	TGTGCCAGCAGTGGTGGCAATTTGGAGACCCAGTACTTC	CASSGGNLETQYF
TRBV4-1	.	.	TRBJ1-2	TGCGCCAGCAGCCAAGCAGGGGATGGAGGCTATGGCTACACCTTC	CASSQAGDGGYGYTF
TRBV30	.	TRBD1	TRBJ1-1	TGTGCCTGGAGGACAGGGGGCTATACTGAAGCTTTCTTT	CAWRTGGYTEAFF
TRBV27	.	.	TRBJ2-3	TGTGCCAGCAAATCTTGGGGCCTAGATACGCAGTATTTT	CASKSWGLDTQYF
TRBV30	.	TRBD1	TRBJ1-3	TGTGCCTGGAGGACAGGGCCGCTCTCTGGAAACACCATATATTTT	CAWRTGPLSGNTIYF
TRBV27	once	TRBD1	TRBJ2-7	TGTGCCACCCAAGAGACAGGGAAGTACGAGCAGTACTTC	CATQETGKYEQYF
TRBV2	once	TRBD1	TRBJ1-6	TGTGCCAGCAGGAGGGGACAGTCGTTTGGCTCTTCACCCCTCCACTTT	CASRRGQSFGSSPLHF
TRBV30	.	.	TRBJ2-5	TGTGCCTGGAGTGTCGGGGCCTCGGGTCCCCAGTACTTC	CAWSVGASGPQYF
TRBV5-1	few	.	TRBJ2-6	TGCGCCAGCACCTTGGATACAGGGTCTGGGGCCAACGTCCTGACTTTC	CASTLDTGSGANVLTF
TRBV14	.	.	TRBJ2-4	TGTGCCAGCAGCCCGCGCGGGGTGACTCAGTACTTC	CASSPRGVTQYF
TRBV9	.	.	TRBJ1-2	TGTGCCAGCAGCCCGATGGGGACAACAACTTATGGCTACACCTTC	CASSPMGTTTYGYTF
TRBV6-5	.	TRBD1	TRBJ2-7	TGTGCCAGCAGCATTGCGGGACAGGGTCTATACGAGCAGTACTTC	CASSIAGQGLYEQYF
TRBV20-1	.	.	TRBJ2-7	TGCAGTGCTAGTGGGGCAGGGGACCCTAGGTACGAGCAGTACTTC	CSASGAGDPRYEQYF
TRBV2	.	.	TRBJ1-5	TGTGCCAGCAGCCGGGACAATCAGCCCCAGCATTTT	CASSRDNQPQHF
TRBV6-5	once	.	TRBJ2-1	TGTGCCAGCAGTTCTACAGGGACCAATGAGCAGTTCTTC	CASSSTGTNEQFF
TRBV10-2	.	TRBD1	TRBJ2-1	TGCGCCAGCAGGGACAGGGGTTATGAGCAGTTCTTC	CASRDRGYEQFF
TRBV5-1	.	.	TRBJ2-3	TGCGCCAGCAGCTTGGCCTCGACAGTCACAGATACGCAGTATTTT	CASSLASTVTDTQYF
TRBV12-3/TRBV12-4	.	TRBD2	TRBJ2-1	TGTGCCAGCAGTTTATACTCTAGCGGGGGGGCCGGCAGCTACAATGAGCAGTTCTTC	CASSLYSSGGAGSYNEQFF
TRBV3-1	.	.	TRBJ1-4	TGTGCCAGCAGCCAAGGACAGATAGGGAGTGAAAAACTGTTTTTT	CASSQGQIGSEKLFF
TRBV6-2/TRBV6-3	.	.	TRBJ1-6	TGTGCCAGCAGTTACCTGACGGATAATTCACCCCTCCACTTT	CASSYLTDNSPLHF
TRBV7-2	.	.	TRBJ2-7	TGTGCCAGCAGCTTAATCCCGGGATTCCACGAGCAGTACTTC	CASSLIPGFHEQYF
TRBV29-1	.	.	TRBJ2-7	TGCAGCGTTGGGGGGAGCTCCTACGAGCAGTACTTC	CSVGGSSYEQYF
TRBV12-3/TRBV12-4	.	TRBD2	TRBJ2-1	TGTGCCAGCAGTCGAACTAGCGGGGGGTCGGGTTTCTTC	CASSRTSGGSGFF
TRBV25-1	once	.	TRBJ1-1	TGTGCCAGCAGTGGACGGGCTCTGACTGAAGCTTTCTTT	CASSGRALTEAFF
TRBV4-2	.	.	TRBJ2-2	TGTGCCAGCAGCCAATTACTCGGGGAGCTGTTTTTT	CASSQLLGELFF
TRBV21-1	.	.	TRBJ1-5	TGTGCCAGCAGCACCGCCGGGACCAATCAGCCCCAGCATTTT	CASSTAGTNQPQHF
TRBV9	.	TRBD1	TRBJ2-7	TGTGCCAGCAGCGTAGGGGACAGCCCAGTTTACTACGAGCAGTACTTC	CASSVGDSPVYYEQYF
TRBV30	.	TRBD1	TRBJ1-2	TGTGCCTGGAGTAGGGACAGGGGAGGACAGGATGGCTACACCTTC	CAWSRDRGGQDGYTF
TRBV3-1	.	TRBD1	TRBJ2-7	TGTGCCAGCAGCCTGACAGGGGGCCTTCTTTACGAGCAGTACTTC	CASSLTGGLLYEQYF
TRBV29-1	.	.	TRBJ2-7	TGCAGCGTTGAGCGCGAGCCCTACGAGCAGTACTTC	CSVEREPYEQYF